This TCR beta chain was identified during a study of blood T cell repertoires in COVID-19. The V and J ends lost 4 bases and 5 bases, in that order; junction bases with no gene match: 13. Germline V gene data show CDR1 as SGHDN and CDR2 as FVKESK. The CDR3 is made up of 16 amino acids. In the original processing: Reference gene primers were amplified, and this amplification served to estimate nucleated cell counts. Clones were read by immunoSEQ multiplex PCR, and TCRdb kept only the in-frame ones, dropping some. The V and J calls and the clone size are those of that table, but D and trimming were determined from the DNA. The top ten hold 14% of the sample, which has roughly 61,000 clones, about 70% seen once. This clone was seen once.

The sequencing sample was made of peripheral blood. The sequence derives from an older woman with acute or convalescent COVID-19. The rearrangement links TRBV14 to TRBJ1-2, with TRBD1 matching over 7 bases. The CDR3 region has the DNA TGTGCCAGCAGCCCAGTGGGACAGCAAAGAATTTATGGCTACACCTTC. Its translation: CASSPVGQQRIYGYTF.